The clone carrying this TCR beta chain was observed a handful of times. The antigen is not known. These data are taken from a study of T cells in Graves' hyperthyroidism and ophthalmopathy. Subjects with ophthalmopathy showed a Clinical Activity Score no lower than 3, a NOSPECS grade no lower than 4, and a duration shorter than 3 months. Uncontrolled infections, other autoimmune diseases, pregnancy or lactation led to exclusion of patients. Using around 10 ml of fresh peripheral blood, PBMCs were prepared. TCR beta CDR3 regions were amplified from RNA transcripts. An initial round of RT-PCR targeting the TCR CDR3 relied on the HTBI primer set. In TCRdb, the multiplex PCR reads were re-called with MiXCR into one record per CDR3 protein. Among hundreds of thousands of distinct CDR3 sequences, around a quarter were seen once, and the ten largest hold around 10%. Germline V gene sequence: CDR1 SQVTM, CDR2 ANQGSEA. V was shortened by 4 bases and J by 3 bases, with 12 bases between the two germline ends. This CDR3 has 13 residues.

Study-wide results and caveats: Blood held most thyroid clonotypes expanded above 0.001 frequency.

This chain joins TRBV29-1 and TRBJ1-2; no firm D call. This sequence originates from a woman in her 30s with Graves' ophthalmopathy. The sequenced sample was blood. The CDR3 region has the DNA TGCAGCGTTGCCCGGGGTAGGGACTATGGCTACACCTTC. It specifies CSVARGRDYGYTF. Variable domain in full (rest from reference TRBV29-1 and TRBJ1-2): SAVISQKPSRDICQRGTSLTIQCQVDSQVTMMFWYRQQPGQSLTLIATANQGSEATYESGFVIDKFPISRPNLTFSTLTVSNMSPEDSSIYLCSVARGRDYGYTFGSGTRLTVV.